A selection of T cell receptor beta chains follows, all from one sample in a study of OX40 agonist ivuxolimab in advanced cancers. Assay: immunoSEQ multiplex PCR; the TCRdb copy retains only in-frame clones and omits some. The data show about 79,000 clones, around 94% seen once. Sequences were derived from CD4+ or CD8+ T cells sorted from blood, sampled in a trial of the OX40 agonist ivuxolimab. All receptors come from an adult with an advanced solid tumor such as melanoma, head and neck, liver or kidney cancer. CDR3s include the opening cysteine and the closing phenylalanine or tryptophan. A D gene is named only where the DNA matches it firmly. Size is stated for part of the rows, as once, few or many counts, or as a class when the clone is expanded.

CDR3 protein | CDR3 DNA | clone size | D gene | J gene | V gene
CASGLTVNYGYTF | TGTGCTAGTGGTTTGACTGTTAACTATGGCTACACCTTC | . | . | TRBJ1-2 | TRBV12-5
CASSQVGQSNTEAFF | TGTGCCAGCAGCCAAGTGGGACAATCGAACACTGAAGCTTTCTTT | . | . | TRBJ1-1 | TRBV14
CASTGTNYGYTF | TGTGCCAGCACCGGGACGAACTATGGCTACACCTTC | . | . | TRBJ1-2 | TRBV6-6
CASSAGATEAFF | TGTGCCAGCAGTGCGGGGGCTACTGAAGCTTTCTTT | once | . | TRBJ1-1 | TRBV27
CASSLSRGGPRETQYF | TGTGCCAGCAGTTTATCAAGGGGAGGGCCGAGGGAGACCCAGTACTTC | . | TRBD2 | TRBJ2-5 | TRBV27
CASSFAKGLADLSYEQYF | TGTGCCAGCAGCTTCGCTAAGGGACTAGCGGACCTCTCCTACGAGCAGTACTTC | . | TRBD2 | TRBJ2-7 | TRBV7-8
CASSGGPYQPQHF | TGTGCCAGCAGCGGGGGGCCGTATCAGCCCCAGCATTTT | . | . | TRBJ1-5 | TRBV27
CASSHETGDRGSYGYTF | TGCGCCAGCAGCCACGAGACAGGGGACAGGGGTAGCTATGGCTACACCTTC | . | TRBD1 | TRBJ1-2 | TRBV4-3
CASSLSGGAANYGYTF | TGTGCCAGCAGTTTGTCGGGTGGGGCCGCTAACTATGGCTACACCTTC | once | . | TRBJ1-2 | TRBV28
CASSDEVNSGKPGELFF | TGTGCCAGCAGTGACGAAGTGAATAGCGGGAAGCCCGGGGAGCTGTTTTTT | . | TRBD2 | TRBJ2-2 | TRBV6-4
CASSQGQTGSLEQYF | TGCGCCAGCAGCCAGGGCCAGACAGGTTCTCTCGAGCAGTACTTC | . | . | TRBJ2-7 | TRBV4-1
CASSIRDTYYGYTF | TGTGCCAGTAGTATCCGGGACACCTACTATGGCTACACCTTC | . | . | TRBJ1-2 | TRBV19
CASSQGGLAGAEQYF | TGTGCCAGCAGCCAAGGTGGACTAGCGGGAGCCGAGCAGTACTTC | . | TRBD2 | TRBJ2-7 | TRBV11-2
CASSGDITDTQYF | TGTGCCAGCAGCGGGGACATCACAGATACGCAGTATTTT | . | . | TRBJ2-3 | TRBV7-3
CASSLGGQGGPLGNEQFF | TGTGCCAGCAGCCTAGGGGGACAAGGGGGCCCCCTTGGTAATGAGCAGTTCTTC | once | TRBD1 | TRBJ2-1 | TRBV14
CASSLVSVMNTEAFF | TGTGCCAGCAGCTTGGTTTCAGTTATGAACACTGAAGCTTTCTTT | . | . | TRBJ1-1 | TRBV5-6
CASTRSEASAAFF | TGTGCCAGTACTCGTTCGGAGGCCTCCGCTGCTTTCTTT | few | . | TRBJ1-1 | TRBV19
CASSVSTSGLGNEQFF | TGTGCCAGCAGCGTATCGACTAGCGGGTTGGGCAATGAGCAGTTCTTC | once | TRBD2 | TRBJ2-1 | TRBV9
CASSSGLAGESYNEQFF | TGTGCCAGCAGTTCCGGACTAGCGGGGGAATCCTACAATGAGCAGTTCTTC | . | TRBD2 | TRBJ2-1 | TRBV28
CASSRGGRVMVKLFF | TGCGCCAGCAGCCGCGGGGGAAGGGTGATGGTCAAACTGTTTTTT | . | . | TRBJ1-4 | TRBV23-1
CASSLGIPGNQPQHF | TGTGCCAGCAGCTTAGGCATCCCAGGCAATCAGCCCCAGCATTTT | . | . | TRBJ1-5 | TRBV7-9
CASSSATGVDSPLHF | TGTGCCAGCAGCTCCGCGACAGGGGTGGATTCACCCCTCCACTTT | . | TRBD1 | TRBJ1-6 | TRBV7-9
CSVETTSGFGNEQFF | TGCAGCGTTGAGACGACTAGCGGTTTCGGCAATGAGCAGTTCTTC | . | TRBD2 | TRBJ2-1 | TRBV29-1
CASSYQIFRGQETQYF | TGTGCCAGCAGCTACCAGATCTTCAGGGGCCAAGAGACCCAGTACTTC | . | . | TRBJ2-5 | TRBV7-9
CASSTLGVLQMNTEAFF | TGTGCCAGTAGTACCCTGGGGGTGCTACAGATGAACACTGAAGCTTTCTTT | . | . | TRBJ1-1 | TRBV19
CASSEDRGRGVFNEQFF | TGTGCCAGCAGCGAGGACAGGGGGCGCGGGGTATTCAATGAGCAGTTCTTC | . | TRBD1 | TRBJ2-1 | TRBV7-6
CASSLLSKSQETQYF | TGTGCCAGCAGCTTGTTGTCAAAATCCCAAGAGACCCAGTACTTC | . | . | TRBJ2-5 | TRBV5-4
CASSQFRGGNQPQHF | TGCGCCAGCAGCCAGTTTAGGGGGGGCAATCAGCCCCAGCATTTT | . | . | TRBJ1-5 | TRBV4-3
CATSRAGDNEQFF | TGTGCCACCAGCAGGGCCGGGGACAATGAGCAGTTCTTC | . | . | TRBJ2-1 | TRBV15
CASSSTGTRSYEQYF | TGTGCCAGCAGTTCAACCGGGACTAGATCCTACGAGCAGTACTTC | . | TRBD2 | TRBJ2-7 | TRBV28
CASNGRQGSTGELFF | TGCGCCAGCAATGGGAGACAGGGATCCACCGGGGAGCTGTTTTTT | . | TRBD1 | TRBJ2-2 | TRBV4-1
CASSFGLAVDTQYF | TGTGCCAGCAGCTTTGGACTAGCGGTGGATACGCAGTATTTT | . | TRBD2 | TRBJ2-3 | TRBV7-3
CASSQASTHEQYF | TGCGCCAGCAGCCAAGCCAGTACCCACGAGCAGTACTTC | . | . | TRBJ2-7 | TRBV4-1
CASSLVGLAGEGEQYF | TGTGCCAGCAGTTTAGTGGGACTAGCGGGAGAGGGCGAGCAGTACTTC | . | TRBD2 | TRBJ2-7 | TRBV27
CSVWTGTFTDTQYF | TGCAGCGTTTGGACAGGAACTTTCACAGATACGCAGTATTTT | . | TRBD1 | TRBJ2-3 | TRBV29-1
CAIRDSAAYEQYF | TGTGCCATACGGGACAGCGCTGCCTACGAGCAGTACTTC | . | TRBD1 | TRBJ2-7 | TRBV10-3
CATAEQASYEQYF | TGTGCCACCGCGGAACAAGCGTCCTACGAGCAGTACTTC | . | . | TRBJ2-7 | TRBV7-6
CASSPQGAHEQYF | TGTGCCAGCAGCCCCCAGGGAGCGCACGAGCAGTACTTC | medium-sized | . | TRBJ2-7 | TRBV7-9
CASSAGSGELFF | TGCGCCAGCAGTGCAGGGTCCGGGGAGCTGTTTTTT | . | . | TRBJ2-2 | TRBV10-1
CASSSPPSTAALEVSYEQYF | TGTGCCAGCAGTTCCCCTCCCTCTACAGCGGCGCTAGAAGTCTCCTACGAGCAGTACTTC | . | . | TRBJ2-7 | TRBV28
CASSLPQAGGSYNEQFF | TGTGCCAGCAGCCTCCCCCAAGCGGGAGGTTCCTACAATGAGCAGTTCTTC | . | TRBD2 | TRBJ2-1 | TRBV4-2
CASSLGSETQYF | TGTGCCAGCAGTTTGGGGAGCGAGACCCAGTACTTC | once | . | TRBJ2-5 | TRBV6-6
CASSEGFSTDTQYF | TGTGCCAGCAGTGAGGGGTTTAGCACAGATACGCAGTATTTT | once | . | TRBJ2-3 | TRBV2
CASSIGGGAYEQYF | TGTGCCAGCAGCATCGGGGGGGGTGCCTACGAGCAGTACTTC | few | TRBD2 | TRBJ2-7 | TRBV7-8
CATRSREASGGYYNEQFF | TGTGCCACCAGGTCAAGAGAGGCTAGCGGGGGCTACTACAATGAGCAGTTCTTC | . | TRBD2 | TRBJ2-1 | TRBV15
CASSPHRDTYNEQFF | TGTGCCAGCAGCCCTCACAGGGACACCTACAATGAGCAGTTCTTC | . | . | TRBJ2-1 | TRBV7-8
CASSLRGPNGELFF | TGTGCCAGCAGTTTGAGGGGGCCTAACGGGGAGCTGTTTTTT | . | TRBD1 | TRBJ2-2 | TRBV27
CASSPSPNSPLHF | TGTGCCAGCAGCCCAAGCCCCAATTCACCCCTCCACTTT | . | . | TRBJ1-6 | TRBV9
CASSSTGLSGELFF | TGTGCCAGCAGCTCTACGGGACTTTCTGGGGAGCTGTTTTTT | . | . | TRBJ2-2 | TRBV7-9
CASSQDKSGLAGTEAFF | TGCGCCAGCAGCCAAGACAAATCAGGACTGGCGGGCACTGAAGCTTTCTTT | . | . | TRBJ1-1 | TRBV4-3
CASTPSGAETQYF | TGTGCCAGTACTCCTAGCGGGGCCGAGACCCAGTACTTC | . | TRBD2 | TRBJ2-5 | TRBV28
CASAPTDLNEKLFF | TGTGCCAGCGCTCCGACGGACCTTAATGAAAAACTGTTTTTT | . | . | TRBJ1-4 | TRBV27
CASSHGPSTAYEQYF | TGCGCCAGCAGCCACGGTCCCAGTACGGCCTACGAGCAGTACTTC | . | . | TRBJ2-7 | TRBV4-1
CASSLGQGTYNEQFF | TGTGCCAGCAGCCTGGGACAGGGTACCTACAATGAGCAGTTCTTC | . | TRBD1 | TRBJ2-1 | TRBV7-9
CASSAGPSYEQFF | TGTGCCAGCAGCGCCGGACCGTCTTATGAGCAGTTCTTC | . | . | TRBJ2-1 | TRBV5-6
CASSQGQGYGEQFF | TGTGCCAGCAGCCAGGGACAGGGGTATGGTGAGCAGTTCTTC | . | TRBD1 | TRBJ2-1 | TRBV28
CASSITGVYEQYF | TGTGCCAGCAGCATCACAGGGGTCTATGAGCAGTACTTC | . | TRBD1 | TRBJ2-7 | TRBV7-9
CASSGVLFNEQFF | TGTGCCAGCAGTGGGGTTCTATTCAATGAGCAGTTCTTC | . | . | TRBJ2-1 | TRBV28
CASSPTGMNTEAFF | TGTGCCAGCAGCCCGACAGGGATGAACACTGAAGCTTTCTTT | . | TRBD1 | TRBJ1-1 | TRBV5-8